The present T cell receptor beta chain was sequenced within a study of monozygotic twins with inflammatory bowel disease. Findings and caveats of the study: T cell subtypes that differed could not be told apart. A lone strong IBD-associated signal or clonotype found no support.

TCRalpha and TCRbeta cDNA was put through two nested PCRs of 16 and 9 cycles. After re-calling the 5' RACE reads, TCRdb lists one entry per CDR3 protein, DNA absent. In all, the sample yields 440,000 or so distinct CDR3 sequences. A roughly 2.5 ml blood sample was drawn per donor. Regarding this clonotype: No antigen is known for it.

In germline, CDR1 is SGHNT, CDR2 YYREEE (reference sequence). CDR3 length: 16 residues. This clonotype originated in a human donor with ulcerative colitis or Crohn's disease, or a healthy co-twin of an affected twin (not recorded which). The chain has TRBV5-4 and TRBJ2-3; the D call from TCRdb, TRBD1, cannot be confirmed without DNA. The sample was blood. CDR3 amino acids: CASSAGTGVRTDTQYF. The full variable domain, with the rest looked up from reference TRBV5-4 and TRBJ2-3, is ETGVTQSPTHLIKTRGQQVTLRCSSQSGHNTVSWYQQALGQGPQFIFQYYREEENGRGNFPPRFSGLQFPNYSSELNVNALELDDSALYLCASSAGTGVRTDTQYFGPGTRLTVL.